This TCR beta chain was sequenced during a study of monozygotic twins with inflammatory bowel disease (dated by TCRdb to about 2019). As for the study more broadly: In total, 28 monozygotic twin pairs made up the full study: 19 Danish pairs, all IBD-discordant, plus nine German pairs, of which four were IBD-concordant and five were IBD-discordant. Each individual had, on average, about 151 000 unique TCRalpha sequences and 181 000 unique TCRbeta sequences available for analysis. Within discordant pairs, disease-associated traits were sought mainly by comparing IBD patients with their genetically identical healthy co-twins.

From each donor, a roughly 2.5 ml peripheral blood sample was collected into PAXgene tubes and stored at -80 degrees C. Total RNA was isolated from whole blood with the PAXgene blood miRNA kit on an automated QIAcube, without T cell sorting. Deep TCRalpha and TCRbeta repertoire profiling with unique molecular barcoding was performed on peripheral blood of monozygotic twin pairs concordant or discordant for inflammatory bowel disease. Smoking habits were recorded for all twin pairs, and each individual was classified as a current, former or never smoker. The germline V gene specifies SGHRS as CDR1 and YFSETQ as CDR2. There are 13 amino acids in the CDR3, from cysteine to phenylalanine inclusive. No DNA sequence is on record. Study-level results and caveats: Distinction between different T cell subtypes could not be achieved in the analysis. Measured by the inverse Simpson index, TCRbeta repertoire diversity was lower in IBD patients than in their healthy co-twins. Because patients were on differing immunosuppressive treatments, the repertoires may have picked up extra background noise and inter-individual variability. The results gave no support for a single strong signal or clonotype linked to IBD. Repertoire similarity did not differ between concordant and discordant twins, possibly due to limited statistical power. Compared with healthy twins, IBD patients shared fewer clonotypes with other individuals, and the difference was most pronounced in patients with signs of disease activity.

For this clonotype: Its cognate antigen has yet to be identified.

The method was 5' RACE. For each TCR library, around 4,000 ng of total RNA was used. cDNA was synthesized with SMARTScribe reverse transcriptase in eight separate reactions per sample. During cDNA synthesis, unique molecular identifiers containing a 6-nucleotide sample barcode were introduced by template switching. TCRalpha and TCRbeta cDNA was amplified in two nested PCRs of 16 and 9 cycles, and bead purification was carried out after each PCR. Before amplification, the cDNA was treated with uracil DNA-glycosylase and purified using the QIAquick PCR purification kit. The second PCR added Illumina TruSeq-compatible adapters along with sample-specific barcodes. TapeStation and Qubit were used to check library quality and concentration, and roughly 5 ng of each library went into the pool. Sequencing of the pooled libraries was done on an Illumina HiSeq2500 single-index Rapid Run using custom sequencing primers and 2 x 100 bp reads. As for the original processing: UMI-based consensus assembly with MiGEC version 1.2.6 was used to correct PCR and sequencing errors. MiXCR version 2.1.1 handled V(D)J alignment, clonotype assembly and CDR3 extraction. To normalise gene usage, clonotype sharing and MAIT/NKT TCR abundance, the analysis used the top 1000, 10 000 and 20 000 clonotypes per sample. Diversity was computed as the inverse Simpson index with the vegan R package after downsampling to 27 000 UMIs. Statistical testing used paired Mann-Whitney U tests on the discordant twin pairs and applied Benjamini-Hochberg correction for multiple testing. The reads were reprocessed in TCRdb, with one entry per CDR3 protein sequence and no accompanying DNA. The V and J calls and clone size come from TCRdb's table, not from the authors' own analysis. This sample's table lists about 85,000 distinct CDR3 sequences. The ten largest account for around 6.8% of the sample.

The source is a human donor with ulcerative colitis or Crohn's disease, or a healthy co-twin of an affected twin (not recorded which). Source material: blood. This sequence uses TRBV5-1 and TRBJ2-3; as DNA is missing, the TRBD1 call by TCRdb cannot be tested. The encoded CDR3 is CASQVTGTDTQYF.